This TCR beta chain was sequenced during a study of identical twins. Using its own MiXCR run on the 5' RACE reads, TCRdb lists one record per CDR3 protein. Of approximately 500,000 distinct CDR3 sequences listed, approximately 24% were seen once; the top ten hold roughly 3%. Germline V gives CDR1 LGHNT, CDR2 FRNRAP. Trimming shortened V by 2 bases and J by 0 bases, and 8 bases separated the two germline ends. The CDR3 sequence is 15 residues long. The same sample was also studied in work on T cells expressing NK-cell markers. That source reports: Restriction of the sorted population to alpha-beta TCR T cells was achieved in several experiments with an anti-gamma-delta TCR antibody. The study found dominant NKG2C+ clonotypes at roughly 1.0-8% of CD8+ T cells in roughly six donors.

Input material: CD4+ T cells sorted from blood. The TCR comes from a young woman in good health. This chain uses TRBV12-5 with TRBJ1-3, with D uncertain. Here the CDR3 reads CASGLWVSSGNTIYF. CDR3 coding DNA: TGTGCTAGTGGTTTGTGGGTGAGCTCTGGAAACACCATATATTTT.